Following are 19 T cell receptor beta chains from one sample sequenced in a study of blood T cell repertoires in COVID-19. Sequencing was performed with immunoSEQ multiplex PCR; in TCRdb, only in-frame clones are kept and a portion is missing. This table holds roughly 67,000 clones, about 86% found once. What was sequenced was peripheral blood. The receptors shown here come from a man aged 50 to 60 with acute or convalescent COVID-19.

The V call is TRBV3-1 (or the pseudogene TRBV3-2), the J call TRBJ2-4; D is undetermined. CDR1 and CDR2 from the germline V gene are LGHDT and YNNKEL (reference sequence). The CDR3 spans 18 residues. The V end lost 1 base, the J end lost 0 bases, and 16 bases lay between the germline ends. The CDR3 nucleotides are TGTGCCAGCAGCCAAGGGGTACAGTCGGCTTTAGCCAAAAACATTCAGTACTTC. Protein sequence: CASSQGVQSALAKNIQYF.

Remarks on this clone: Relative to the germline gene, one junction end is altered; a read error may explain this. The chain uses TRBV19 and TRBJ1-1; TRBD1 aligns across 7 bases. Germline V CDR1 and CDR2: LNHDA, SQIVND (reference sequence). The CDR3 loop spans 15 amino acids. The CDR3: CASRIGGQRDTEAFF. The CDR3 DNA is TGTGCCAGTAGGATAGGGGGCCAAAGGGACACTGAAGCTTTCTTT.

The chain carries TRBV7-3 and TRBJ2-5; 9 nucleotides align to TRBD2. The CDR3 is 19 residues long. Germline V gene data show CDR1 as SGHTA and CDR2 as FQGTGA. The J segment lost 0 bases and the V segment lost 2 bases, leaving 13 bases of the junction unmatched. CDR3 protein: CASSLQPLGSGGHQETQYF. The CDR3 nucleotides read TGTGCCAGCAGCTTACAGCCCTTGGGTAGCGGGGGTCACCAAGAGACCCAGTACTTC. The whole variable domain, remainder taken from reference TRBV7-3 and TRBJ2-5, is GAGVSQTPSNKVTEKGKYVELRCDPISGHTALYWYRQSLGQGPEFLIYFQGTGAADDSGLPNDRFFAVRPEGSVSTLKIQRTERGDSAVYLCASSLQPLGSGGHQETQYFGPGTRLLVL.

This chain uses TRBV7-2 with TRBJ2-5; 7 nucleotides line up with TRBD2. The CDR3 sequence is 15 residues long. CDR1 is SGHTA and CDR2 is FQGNSA in the germline V gene. With 3 bases clipped from V and 2 bases from J, the junction kept 6 bases outside the gene matches. The CDR3 reads CASSLPGGGQETQYF. The CDR3 DNA reads TGTGCCAGCAGCTTGCCGGGGGGAGGTCAAGAGACCCAGTACTTC.

The chain joins TRBV19 to TRBJ1-5; D unresolved. This CDR3 is 14 amino acids long. Trimming removed 7 bases from V and 6 bases from J, with 16 bases in between. Germline assignment: CDR1 LNHDA and CDR2 SQIVND (reference sequence). The CDR3, as DNA: TGTGCCAGTATGCCCGAGGTATTGGGTCAGCCCCAGCATTTT. Translation gives CASMPEVLGQPQHF.

This chain joins TRBV2 and TRBJ1-6, with 7 nucleotides matching TRBD1. The CDR3 totals 14 residues. Germline trimming cut 6 bases from V and 7 bases from J; bases unmatched to any gene: 6. Germline V CDR1 and CDR2: SNHLY, FYNNEI. The chain's CDR3 is CASSVGQANSPLHF. The CDR3 bases are TGTGCCAGCAGCGTTGGACAGGCCAATTCACCCCTCCACTTT.

The chain joins TRBV29-1 to TRBJ1-1; 8 positions agree with TRBD1. The V segment lost 3 bases and the J segment 4 bases; nucleotides outside the gene matches: 10. The CDR3 extends over 15 amino acids. Germline V CDR1 and CDR2: SQVTM, ANQGSEA. The CDR3 reads CSVDVPRTGRTEAFF. The CDR3, as DNA: TGCAGCGTTGACGTACCCAGGACAGGGCGCACTGAAGCTTTCTTT. Variable domain in full (rest from reference TRBV29-1 and TRBJ1-1): SAVISQKPSRDICQRGTSLTIQCQVDSQVTMMFWYRQQPGQSLTLIATANQGSEATYESGFVIDKFPISRPNLTFSTLTVSNMSPEDSSIYLCSVDVPRTGRTEAFFGQGTRLTVV.

The genes are TRBV14 and TRBJ2-7, with 7 positions matching TRBD2. The germline V gene encodes CDR1 SGHDN and CDR2 FVKESK. This CDR3 contains 13 residues. With 4 bases clipped from V and 3 bases from J, the junction kept 3 bases outside the gene matches. The CDR3 sequence is CASSLTSDYEQYF. DNA of the CDR3: TGTGCCAGCAGCCTTACTAGCGACTACGAGCAGTACTTC.

The table lists this clone with a count of one. The CDR3 reads CASSKRTREAFF. The DNA of the CDR3 is TGTGCCAGCAGCAAAAGGACACGGGAAGCTTTCTTT. The rearrangement uses TRBV12-3 or TRBV12-4 and TRBJ1-1, with D tentatively TRBD1 (5 bases). The V end was cut by 6 bases, the J end by 8 bases, with 13 bases between. This CDR3 has 12 amino acids.

V gene TRBV11-2 combines with J gene TRBJ2-5; TRBD2 agrees at 8 bases. V trimming: 3 bases; J trimming: 4 bases; junction bases outside the gene matches: 7. The CDR3 totals 15 residues. Germline V gene sequence: CDR1 SGHAT, CDR2 FQNNGV. The CDR3 DNA sequence: TGTGCCAGCAGCTTTCCGGGAGGGGGTGGAGAGACCCAGTACTTC. Translating gives CASSFPGGGGETQYF.

The V gene is TRBV11-3, the J gene TRBJ2-3; 11 positions agree with TRBD2. The V and J ends lost 5 bases and 3 bases, in that order; junction bases with no gene match: 10. Germline CDR1 reads SGHNT; CDR2 reads YENEEA. CDR3 length: 17 residues. The CDR3 reads CASSPPGASGRTDTQYF. CDR3 nucleotides: TGTGCCAGCAGCCCTCCTGGGGCTAGCGGGAGGACAGATACGCAGTATTTT.

This chain joins TRBV6-2 or TRBV6-3 and TRBJ2-7; D is uncertain. The CDR3 is 11 amino acids. V was cut by 4 bases and J by 3 bases, with 4 bases left in between. The germline V gene has CDR1 MNHEY and CDR2 SVGEGT. In DNA, the CDR3 is TGTGCCAGCAGTTTCCTCTACGAGCAGTACTTC. Translated, it gives CASSFLYEQYF.

This clone was counted a single time. The chain carries TRBV2 and TRBJ2-3, with 10 nucleotides matching TRBD2. This CDR3 comprises 15 residues. With V trimmed by 7 bases and J by 2 bases, 6 bases remained unmatched. CDR1 SNHLY and CDR2 FYNNEI come from the germline V gene. In nucleotides, the CDR3 is TGTGCCAGCACCATACTAGCGGGAAACACAGATACGCAGTATTTT. This gives the protein CASTILAGNTDTQYF. The full variable domain, completed using reference TRBV2 and TRBJ2-3, is EPEVTQTPSHQVTQMGQEVILRCVPISNHLYFYWYRQILGQKVEFLVSFYNNEISEKSEIFDDQFSVERPDGSNFTLKIRSTKLEDSAMYFCASTILAGNTDTQYFGPGTRLTVL.

The V gene is TRBV6-5, the J gene TRBJ2-1, with TRBD2 as a possible D gene (6 bases). The V end was cut by 6 bases, the J end by 0 bases, with 12 bases between. Germline lookup yields CDR1 MNHEY and CDR2 SVGAGI. This CDR3 comprises 15 residues. The DNA of the CDR3 is TGTGCCAGCAGACCGGACGGGAGCTCCTACAATGAGCAGTTCTTC. Translating it yields CASRPDGSSYNEQFF.

The chain has TRBV11-3 and TRBJ2-7, with D perhaps matching TRBD1 (5 bases). The V end lost 6 bases, the J end lost 3 bases, and 9 bases lay between the germline ends. Germline V gene sequence: CDR1 SGHNT, CDR2 YENEEA. This CDR3 comprises 12 residues. The CDR3, as DNA: TGTGCCAGCAGGGACACCTACTACGAGCAGTACTTC. Encoded protein: CASRDTYYEQYF.

This chain connects TRBV24-1 to TRBJ1-2, with 9 bases aligning to TRBD1. This CDR3 is built from 14 residues. The V segment lost 7 bases and the J segment 8 bases; nucleotides outside the gene matches: 10. CDR1 is KGHDR, CDR2 SFDVKD, per germline. The CDR3 loop is CATSAPGQGTGYTF. The CDR3 DNA is TGTGCCACCAGCGCTCCGGGACAGGGAACGGGCTACACCTTC.

The rearrangement joins TRBV10-1 to TRBJ1-3, with 10 bases lining up with TRBD1. Germline trimming cut 3 bases from V and 2 bases from J; bases unmatched to any gene: 4. CDR1 is WNHNN and CDR2 is SYGVQD in the germline V gene (reference sequence). This CDR3 is 16 amino acids long. CDR3 coding DNA: TGCGCCAGCAGTGATCCCGGGACAGGGGCTGGAAACACCATATATTTT. As protein: CASSDPGTGAGNTIYF.

A single count supports this clone. The gene calls are TRBV19 and TRBJ2-3; 7 positions match TRBD2. The CDR3 totals 18 residues. The germline gives CDR1 LNHDA, CDR2 SQIVND (reference sequence). The V segment lost 6 bases and the J segment 2 bases; nucleotides outside the gene matches: 17. CDR3 nucleotide sequence: TGTGCCAGTAGAGGGAGGGCCCGGGAGAGTCCCTTCACAGATACGCAGTATTTT. It codes for CASRGRARESPFTDTQYF.

The gene calls are TRBV5-1 and TRBJ2-7; 7 bases map to TRBD1. V lost 1 base, J lost 0 bases, and 1 base stayed unmatched. In germline, CDR1 is SGHRS, CDR2 YFSETQ. The CDR3 covers 14 residues. CDR3 amino acids: CASSLQGDSYEQYF. The CDR3 DNA reads TGCGCCAGCAGCTTGCAGGGGGACTCCTACGAGCAGTACTTC. Variable domain in full (rest from reference TRBV5-1 and TRBJ2-7): KAGVTQTPRYLIKTRGQQVTLSCSPISGHRSVSWYQQTPGQGLQFLFEYFSETQRNKGNFPGRFSGRQFSNSRSEMNVSTLELGDSALYLCASSLQGDSYEQYFGPGTRLTVT.